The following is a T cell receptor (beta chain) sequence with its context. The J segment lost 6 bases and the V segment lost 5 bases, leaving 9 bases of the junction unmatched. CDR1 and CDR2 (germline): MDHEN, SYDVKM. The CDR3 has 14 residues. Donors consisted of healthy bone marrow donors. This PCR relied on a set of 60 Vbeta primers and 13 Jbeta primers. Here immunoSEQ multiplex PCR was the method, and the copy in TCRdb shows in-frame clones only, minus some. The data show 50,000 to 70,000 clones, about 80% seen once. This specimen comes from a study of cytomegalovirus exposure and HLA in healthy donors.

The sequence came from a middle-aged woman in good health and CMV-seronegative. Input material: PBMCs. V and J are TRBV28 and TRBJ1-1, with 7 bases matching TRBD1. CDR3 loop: CASSTIGQDAEAFF. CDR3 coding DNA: TGTGCCAGCAGTACTATAGGACAGGACGCTGAAGCTTTCTTT.